This T cell receptor (beta chain) was recorded in a study of blood T cell repertoires in COVID-19. Study as a whole: Acute and convalescent COVID-19 samples came from the United States, Italy and Spain. PBMCs, B-cell-depleted T cells, or T cells provided the cDNA or gDNA that made up the material.

Deletions cut 6 bases from V and 8 bases from J, with 10 bases between. The CDR3 covers 12 residues. Germline V gene lookup returns CDR1 MNHEY and CDR2 SVGAGI. Repertoires were generated with immunoSEQ multiplex PCR, while TCRdb's copy carries only in-frame clones and drops some. The sample has under 200,000 clones, over 75% seen once. Participants spanned ages about 18 to 89 years and resided in 20 to 30 US areas. The sequenced sample consisted of PBMCs or T cells enriched from blood (not recorded which). The receptor was isolated from a woman between 45 and 65 years old who had recovered from COVID-19. V gene TRBV6-5 combines with J gene TRBJ1-4; no clear D. The CDR3 loop is CASSLRQEKLFF. The CDR3 nucleotides read TGTGCCAGCAGCCTTAGACAAGAAAAACTGTTTTTT.